This T cell receptor (beta chain) was identified during a study of blood T cell repertoires in COVID-19. About the study: Researchers got acute and convalescent COVID-19 samples from the United States, Italy and Spain.

Original handling: Reference gene primer amplification in the assay estimated nucleated cell counts. The protocol was immunoSEQ multiplex PCR, while the TCRdb copy is restricted to in-frame clones and leaves out a portion. V and J calls and clone size are as listed in that table; D and trimming were resolved from the DNA. This repertoire shows more than 250,000 clones, over 70% found once; its top ten account for about 1.2%. V shed 7 bases, J shed 0 bases, and the junction held 4 bases outside the gene matches. Germline CDR1 SNHLY, CDR2 FYNNEI. CDR3 size: 16 residues. The clonotype originates from a woman in her forties or fifties with acute or convalescent COVID-19. The chain links TRBV2 to TRBJ2-2; 11 bases line up with TRBD2. Material: peripheral blood. The CDR3 here is CASTLAGGSNTGELFF. The CDR3 DNA is TGTGCCAGCACTCTAGCGGGAGGATCGAACACCGGGGAGCTGTTTTTT.